These 32 T cell receptor beta chains originate from one sample sequenced in a study of T cell responses to AZD1222 COVID-19 vaccine (dated by TCRdb to about 2021). Receptor amplification or capture employed the immunoSEQ multiplex PCR assay. The clones in this table, taken by TCRdb from immuneACCESS, are in-frame only. Not every clone is retained; where verified, under half of the shortfall comes from an unresolved V gene, and the cause of the rest is unknown. This sample holds about 110,000 clones; around 82% were observed only once. 4% to 5% of the sample rests with the top ten. What this sample's time point label stands for: baseline before first vaccination. Sequences were derived from peripheral blood, sampled on day 0 of AZD1222 vaccination. These receptors all stem from an adult in good health.

Only a few counts were recorded for this clone. Other DNA variants within this sample encode the same CDR3. The chain carries TRBV18 and TRBJ2-7, with TRBD1 matching over 8 bases. Germline V gives CDR1 KGHSH, CDR2 LQKENI. This CDR3 region has 13 residues. The V and J ends lost 3 bases and 3 bases, in that order; junction bases with no gene match: 1. CDR3 in amino acids: CASSPGQDYEQYF. Here the CDR3 DNA reads TGTGCCAGCTCACCGGGACAGGACTACGAGCAGTACTTC.

This rearrangement joins TRBV5-5 to TRBJ1-6, with 7 nucleotides matching TRBD1. Germline V gene lookup returns CDR1 SGHKS and CDR2 YYEKEE (reference sequence). The trim removed 3 bases at V and 7 bases at J, leaving 7 bases unmatched. There are 15 residues in the CDR3. The CDR3 region is CASSYVGTENSPLHF. Here the CDR3 DNA reads TGTGCCAGCAGCTATGTGGGGACAGAAAATTCACCCCTCCACTTT.

This rearrangement joins TRBV18 to TRBJ2-1, with a tentative D call TRBD2 (6 bases). The germline CDR1 and CDR2 sequences are KGHSH and LQKENI. The V end was cut by 3 bases, the J end by 9 bases, with 12 bases between. This CDR3 spans 13 amino acids. For the CDR3, the DNA is TGTGCCAGCTCACCGGGGGGTGCGCGTGAGCAGTTCTTC. This codes for CASSPGGAREQFF.

The chain couples TRBV6-6 to TRBJ2-7; 10 bases match TRBD1. This CDR3 has 14 residues. The V and J ends lost 6 bases and 5 bases, in that order; junction bases with no gene match: 7. The germline CDR1 and CDR2 sequences are MNHNY and SVGAGI (reference sequence). DNA for the CDR3: TGTGCCAGCAGACCGACAGGGGGCCCCAACGAGCAGTACTTC. Its protein is CASRPTGGPNEQYF.

This clone was detected only once. The chain combines TRBV28 with TRBJ1-3; D remains unclear. Trimming took off 6 bases at V and 4 bases at J, with 13 bases between the two ends. The CDR3 contains 14 residues. The germline V gene encodes CDR1 MDHEN and CDR2 SYDVKM. The CDR3 sequence: CASSRWGGGNTIYF. The CDR3 coding sequence is TGTGCCAGCAGCCGTTGGGGTGGGGGAAACACCATATATTTT.

The rearrangement joins TRBV6-4 to TRBJ2-1, with D possibly matching TRBD2 (7 bases). Germline V CDR1 and CDR2: MRHNA, SNTAGT. Trimming removed 0 bases at V and 6 bases at J, with 12 bases between. The CDR3 consists of 15 residues. For the CDR3, the DNA is TGTGCCAGCAGTGACTCCCAAGGGGGGGGCAATGAGCAGTTCTTC. It specifies CASSDSQGGGNEQFF.

The genes are TRBV6-5 and TRBJ2-7; D is ambiguous. This CDR3 is built from 13 residues. V lost 0 bases and J lost 5, with 8 bases in between. The germline V gene has CDR1 MNHEY and CDR2 SVGAGI. The CDR3 bases are TGTGCCAGCAGTTACTCGAAACTCCACGAGCAGTACTTC. It encodes CASSYSKLHEQYF.

The chain joins TRBV1 to TRBJ2-3; the table assigns TRBD2, which was not confirmed against the DNA. TRBV1 is deemed a pseudogene. This CDR3 is 16 amino acids long. The CDR3 DNA sequence: TGCACCAGCAGCCCCCACACTAGCGGGGTAGAAGATACGCAGTATTTT. Translation: CTSSPHTSGVEDTQYF.

The V call is TRBV7-2, the J call TRBJ2-5; D tentatively reads TRBD1 or TRBD2 (5 bases each). CDR1 and CDR2 (germline): SGHTA, FQGNSA. CDR3 length: 15 amino acids. V gave up 1 base and J gave up 4 bases, with 13 bases separating them. The chain's CDR3 is CASSLVTGGGETQYF. The CDR3 DNA sequence: TGTGCCAGCAGCTTAGTTACTGGGGGTGGAGAGACCCAGTACTTC.

This chain uses TRBV27 with TRBJ2-7, with 9 nucleotides matching TRBD1. Per germline, CDR1 MNHEY and CDR2 SMNVEV (reference sequence). The CDR3 consists of 16 residues. With V trimmed by 5 bases and J by 4 bases, 12 bases remained unmatched. CDR3 DNA: TGTGCCAGCAGTCCTCGAGGGACAGGGAAAGGATACGAGCAGTACTTC. Translating gives CASSPRGTGKGYEQYF.

J is TRBJ1-6 and V is TRBV30, with TRBD1 matching over 7 bases. Germline assignment: CDR1 GTSNPN and CDR2 SVGIG (reference sequence). The CDR3 is made up of 14 amino acids. The ends lost 3 bases at V and 8 bases at J; junction bases unmatched: 7. CDR3 in amino acids: CAWRRRQGYSPLHF. CDR3 DNA: TGTGCCTGGAGGCGAAGACAGGGTTATTCACCCCTCCACTTT.

This clone came up a few times. This chain connects TRBV24-1 to TRBJ2-1; TRBD2 matches 12 bases. The CDR3 consists of 16 residues. Germline V gene data show CDR1 as KGHDR and CDR2 as SFDVKD. V was pared by 3 bases and J by 6 bases, with 5 bases of the junction left unmatched. CDR3 in amino acids: CATSDRGLAGSNEQFF. CDR3 coding DNA: TGTGCCACCAGTGATAGAGGACTAGCGGGATCCAATGAGCAGTTCTTC.

CDR3 in DNA: TGTGCCAGCAGTGCCTCAAGGTTCGGGGACACTGAAGCTTTCTTT. Translating gives CASSASRFGDTEAFF. The V call is TRBV28, the J call TRBJ1-1, with unresolved D. V shed 5 bases and J shed 3 bases, with 16 bases lying between them. The germline V gene has CDR1 MDHEN and CDR2 SYDVKM. The length of the CDR3 is 15 residues.

The chain uses TRBV6-5 and TRBJ2-3; D possibly corresponds to TRBD2 (6 bases). Germline loops: CDR1 MNHEY, CDR2 SVGAGI. The CDR3 extends over 14 amino acids. Trimming shortened V by 5 bases and J by 10 bases, and 19 bases separated the two germline ends. The CDR3 DNA reads TGTGCCAGCAGTAAGGGACTGCTACTCGTAGCGCAGTATTTT. This encodes CASSKGLLLVAQYF.

The chain employs TRBV9 and TRBJ1-3, with D perhaps matching TRBD1 (5 bases). This CDR3 contains 14 residues. CDR1 is SGDLS, CDR2 YYNGEE, per germline. V dropped 0 bases and J dropped 4 bases, with 8 bases sitting between them. CDR3 in DNA: TGTGCCAGCAGCGTAGCAGGGTGGGGAAACACCATATATTTT. Translation gives CASSVAGWGNTIYF. Full variable domain (missing parts from reference TRBV9 and TRBJ1-3): DSGVTQTPKHLITATGQRVTLRCSPRSGDLSVYWYQQSLDQGLQFLIQYYNGEERAKGNILERFSAQQFPDLHSELNLSSLELGDSALYFCASSVAGWGNTIYFGEGSWLTVV.

The chain joins TRBV19 to TRBJ2-5; TRBD2 aligns across 7 bases. J was trimmed by 4 bases and V by 4 bases; bases with no gene match: 9. This CDR3 region has 15 residues. Germline lookup yields CDR1 LNHDA and CDR2 SQIVND (reference sequence). CDR3 residues: CASSKRAGAGETQYF. The CDR3 DNA reads as TGTGCCAGTAGTAAGAGGGCGGGAGCAGGAGAGACCCAGTACTTC.

This chain uses TRBV6-2 or TRBV6-3 with TRBJ1-4; 9 bases map to TRBD1. Looked up from germline, CDR1 is MNHEY and CDR2 is SVGEGT. The CDR3 runs to 17 residues. V was pared by 0 bases and J by 5 bases, with 7 bases of the junction left unmatched. This CDR3 is CASSYSREDRGNEKLFF. The CDR3 DNA reads TGTGCCAGCAGTTACTCGAGAGAGGACAGGGGAAATGAAAAACTGTTTTTT.

This rearrangement joins TRBV30 to TRBJ2-7; 10 positions match TRBD1. V shed 4 bases, J shed 5 bases, and the junction held 11 bases outside the gene matches. This CDR3 region has 15 residues. The germline CDR1 and CDR2 sequences are GTSNPN and SVGIG (reference sequence). CDR3 in DNA: TGTGCCTGGAAACTGGGGGACAGGGGTCTCAACGAGCAGTACTTC. This translates into CAWKLGDRGLNEQYF.

The chain links TRBV7-2 to TRBJ2-3; 9 bases agree with TRBD2. The CDR3 runs to 15 residues. From germline, CDR1 is SGHTA and CDR2 FQGNSA. The trim removed 5 bases at V and 0 bases at J, leaving 3 bases unmatched. The CDR3 sequence: CASSPTSGSTDTQYF. For the CDR3, the DNA is TGTGCCAGCAGCCCGACTAGCGGAAGCACAGATACGCAGTATTTT.

This clone was seen just once. This chain uses TRBV28 with TRBJ1-5; 7 bases fit TRBD1. This CDR3 comprises 15 residues. Trimming removed 6 bases from V and 5 bases from J; junction bases left unmatched: 10. The germline V gene has CDR1 MDHEN and CDR2 SYDVKM. The CDR3 sequence is CASSSAGGSYQPQHF. The CDR3 DNA reads TGTGCCAGCAGCTCAGCAGGGGGGAGTTATCAGCCCCAGCATTTT.

V and J are TRBV28 and TRBJ1-4; 9 nucleotides agree with TRBD1. Trimming removed 8 bases from V and 4 bases from J; junction bases left unmatched: 8. The germline V gene encodes CDR1 MDHEN and CDR2 SYDVKM. The CDR3 loop spans 15 amino acids. CDR3 in amino acids: CASGTGRRGNEKLFF. DNA of the CDR3: TGTGCCAGCGGGACAGGGCGACGGGGTAATGAAAAACTGTTTTTT. Full variable domain (outside the CDR3, taken from reference TRBV28 and TRBJ1-4): DVKVTQSSRYLVKRTGEKVFLECVQDMDHENMFWYRQDPGLGLRLIYFSYDVKMKEKGDIPEGYSVSREKKERFSLILESASTNQTSMYLCASGTGRRGNEKLFFGSGTQLSVL.

This clone appeared a single time. The chain has TRBV10-1 and TRBJ2-7; no reliable D call. The CDR3 extends over 14 amino acids. V dropped 0 bases and J dropped 8 bases, with 14 bases sitting between them. CDR1 and CDR2 from the germline V gene are WNHNN and SYGVQD (reference sequence). This chain's CDR3 is CASSESSDPKKQYF. CDR3 bases: TGCGCCAGCAGTGAGTCAAGCGACCCTAAGAAGCAGTACTTC.

V gene TRBV28 combines with J gene TRBJ2-7; D possibly matches TRBD1 or TRBD2 (6 bases each). Looked up from germline, CDR1 is MDHEN and CDR2 is SYDVKM. V lost 3 bases to trimming and J lost 3 bases, with 9 bases between them. This CDR3 comprises 13 residues. DNA for the CDR3: TGTGCCAGCAGTTTGGAGGGGGGCTACGAGCAGTACTTC. Its protein is CASSLEGGYEQYF. The entire variable domain, with the rest obtained from reference TRBV28 and TRBJ2-7, is as follows: DVKVTQSSRYLVKRTGEKVFLECVQDMDHENMFWYRQDPGLGLRLIYFSYDVKMKEKGDIPEGYSVSREKKERFSLILESASTNQTSMYLCASSLEGGYEQYFGPGTRLTVT.

The V gene is TRBV4-3, the J gene TRBJ2-2; D perhaps matches TRBD1 (5 bases). This CDR3 region has 12 residues. The V gene's germline CDR1 is LGHNA and CDR2 YSLEER. The V gene lost 3 bases and the J gene lost 6 bases, with 5 bases spanning the gap. CDR3 in DNA: TGCGCCAGCAGCCAGGGGCCCGGGGAGCTGTTTTTT. Its protein is CASSQGPGELFF.

The rearrangement joins TRBV7-6 to TRBJ1-2; no firm D call. From germline, CDR1 is SGHVS and CDR2 FNYEAQ. V lost 7 bases, J lost 2 bases, and 14 bases lay in between. The CDR3 consists of 14 residues. This CDR3 reads CASTPRGGNYGYTF. The CDR3 bases are TGTGCCAGCACCCCCCGAGGAGGGAACTATGGCTACACCTTC.

This rearrangement joins TRBV5-1 to TRBJ2-3; D may match TRBD1 or TRBD2 (5 bases each). Trimming took 4 bases from V and 3 from J, leaving 18 bases between them. Germline V gives CDR1 SGHRS, CDR2 YFSETQ. The CDR3 totals 16 residues. The CDR3 DNA is TGCGCCAGCAGCCCGAGGGGTGGAAGGATGACAGATACGCAGTATTTT. It encodes CASSPRGGRMTDTQYF.

The chain uses TRBV28 and TRBJ2-7; D is unclear. Per the germline V gene, CDR1 is MDHEN and CDR2 is SYDVKM. Trimming stripped 5 bases from V and 5 bases from J, with 16 bases between. The CDR3 contains 14 residues. The CDR3 protein is CASSIPPKNDEQYF. The CDR3 nucleotides read TGTGCCAGCAGTATCCCCCCCAAAAACGACGAGCAGTACTTC.

The chain combines TRBV19 with TRBJ1-1; D remains ambiguous. Trimming removed 5 bases from V and 1 base from J, with 5 bases in between. The CDR3 is 12 amino acids. Germline CDR1 is LNHDA and CDR2 is SQIVND (reference sequence). CDR3 DNA: TGTGCCAGTAGTCTCGAGAACACTGAAGCTTTCTTT. Translated: CASSLENTEAFF.

Written as DNA, the CDR3 is TGTGCCAGCAGTCCCGGGACGGGGGGACTAGCGGATACCTACAATGAGCAGTTCTTC. Protein: CASSPGTGGLADTYNEQFF. The rearrangement links TRBV6-2 or TRBV6-3 to TRBJ2-1; 11 positions match TRBD2. The CDR3 consists of 19 residues. Germline V CDR1 and CDR2: MNHEY, SVGEGT. V trimming: 5 bases; J trimming: 2 bases; junction bases outside the gene matches: 14.

In this sample, this clone turned up a few times. This chain joins TRBV6-5 and TRBJ2-1; 10 bases align to TRBD1. Germline loops: CDR1 MNHEY, CDR2 SVGAGI. The CDR3 runs 15 residues. J gave up 8 bases and V 6 bases, and 10 bases lay outside the gene matches. CDR3: CASSHRDRGVDEQFF. The CDR3, as DNA: TGTGCCAGCAGCCACCGGGACAGGGGAGTCGATGAGCAGTTCTTC.

This rearrangement joins TRBV10-3 to TRBJ1-5; 7 bases match TRBD1. V gave up 3 bases and J gave up 7 bases; unmatched junction bases: 6. Germline values: CDR1 ENHRY, CDR2 SYGVKD. The CDR3 covers 14 residues. The CDR3 DNA reads as TGTGCCATCAGTGATGGACGACAGGGCCAGCCCCAGCATTTT. Translated, it gives CAISDGRQGQPQHF.

This chain links TRBV7-2 with TRBJ2-6; perhaps TRBD2 as D (7 bases). Looked up from germline, CDR1 is SGHTA and CDR2 is FQGNSA. Trimming cost V 5 bases and J 0 bases, with 8 bases left between them. The CDR3 has 15 amino acids. CDR3 bases: TGTGCCAGCAGCAGGGGGGGCTCTGGGGCCAACGTCCTGACTTTC. Translated, it gives CASSRGGSGANVLTF. Variable domain in full (rest from reference TRBV7-2 and TRBJ2-6): GAGVSQSPSNKVTEKGKDVELRCDPISGHTALYWYRQSLGQGLEFLIYFQGNSAPDKSGLPSDRFSAERTGGSVSTLTIQRTQQEDSAVYLCASSRGGSGANVLTFGAGSRLTVL.